The 27 T cell receptor beta chains below come from one sample, sequenced in a study of shared clonotypes between healthy human individuals. Sequencing was performed with immunoSEQ multiplex PCR; in TCRdb, only in-frame clones are kept and a portion is missing. Of more than 1.2 million clones in the sample, 98% to 99% were seen once. Sequencing used naive CD4+ T cells sorted from blood. Subset: CD45RA+ positively selected. The source of these receptors is a man between 25 and 39 years old in good health.

V usage is TRBV7-9 and J usage is TRBJ1-4; D remains ambiguous. The germline gives CDR1 SEHNR, CDR2 FQNEAQ (reference sequence). V lost 5 bases to trimming and J lost 5 bases, with 15 bases between them. This CDR3 has 15 residues. DNA for the CDR3: TGTGCCAGCAGCCCCGGGAGCGGGAAGAATGAAAAACTGTTTTTT. This sequence encodes CASSPGSGKNEKLFF.

V is TRBV7-9 and J is TRBJ2-7, with 7 bases identical to TRBD1. This CDR3 has 15 residues. The trim removed 5 bases at V and 1 base at J, leaving 8 bases unmatched. In germline, CDR1 is SEHNR, CDR2 FQNEAQ (reference sequence). The DNA of the CDR3 is TGTGCCAGCAGCCCCGACAGGGCCATTTCCTACGAGCAGTACTTC. This sequence encodes CASSPDRAISYEQYF.

The chain is built from TRBV6-6 and TRBJ2-2; TRBD1 aligns across 8 bases. V trimming: 6 bases; J trimming: 7 bases; junction bases outside the gene matches: 7. The CDR3 sequence is 14 residues long. In germline, CDR1 is MNHNY, CDR2 SVGAGI (reference sequence). This CDR3 is CASRLTGENGELFF. In DNA form, the CDR3 reads TGTGCCAGCAGATTGACAGGGGAGAACGGGGAGCTGTTTTTT.

In its sample, this clone was seen once. The rearrangement links TRBV7-3 to TRBJ2-2; 8 bases map to TRBD2. The CDR3 consists of 17 residues. Trimming took 5 bases from V and 5 from J; bases not matched to a gene: 13. Germline values: CDR1 SGHTA, CDR2 FQGTGA. The CDR3 nucleotides read TGTGCCAGCAGCCCTACTGGGACTAGTGGGCGGACCGGGGAGCTGTTTTTT. It codes for CASSPTGTSGRTGELFF.

This chain joins TRBV2 and TRBJ2-3; 12 nucleotides align to TRBD2. Losses at the gene ends were 5 bases for V and 3 bases for J; bases not matched to a gene: 6. This CDR3 contains 16 residues. Germline loops: CDR1 SNHLY, CDR2 FYNNEI. The DNA of the CDR3 is TGTGCCAGCAGTTCCCGACTAGCGGGAGTGACAGATACGCAGTATTTT. This encodes CASSSRLAGVTDTQYF.

The rearrangement joins TRBV11-3 to TRBJ2-1; D might be TRBD2 (5 bases). Germline CDR1 is SGHNT and CDR2 is YENEEA. The CDR3 length is 13 residues. V was trimmed by 3 bases and J by 9 bases, leaving 12 bases between them. For the CDR3, the DNA is TGTGCCAGCAGCTTCAGCCTAGGGAGTGAGCAGTTCTTC. As protein: CASSFSLGSEQFF. Supplemented by reference TRBV11-3 and TRBJ2-1, the full variable domain reads EAGVVQSPRYKIIEKKQPVAFWCNPISGHNTLYWYLQNLGQGPELLIRYENEEAVDDSQLPKDRFSAERLKGVDSTLKIQPAELGDSAVYLCASSFSLGSEQFFGPGTRLTVL.

Remarks on this clone: The sample holds other DNA sequences that translate to the same CDR3. The genes are TRBV5-1 and TRBJ2-7; D remains ambiguous. The CDR3 is 13 residues long. Per the germline V gene, CDR1 is SGHRS and CDR2 is YFSETQ. Between the trimmed V and J ends, which lost 4 bases and 1 base, there was a span of 9 bases. CDR3 bases: TGCGCCAGCAGCCCCGGGCCTTCCTACGAGCAGTACTTC. It codes for CASSPGPSYEQYF.

The V gene is TRBV7-9, the J gene TRBJ2-5, with 9 bases that match TRBD2. J was trimmed by 5 bases and V by 5 bases; bases with no gene match: 9. Germline values: CDR1 SEHNR, CDR2 FQNEAQ (reference sequence). The CDR3 spans 15 residues. In nucleotides, the CDR3 is TGTGCCAGCAGCATACTTAGCGGGAGCGGGGAGACCCAGTACTTC. This translates into CASSILSGSGETQYF.

This sequence joins TRBV14 and TRBJ1-2; D is unclear. The length of the CDR3 is 11 residues. Germline V gives CDR1 SGHDN, CDR2 FVKESK. Between the trimmed V and J ends, which lost 8 bases and 4 bases, there was a span of 8 bases. CDR3 residues: CASGQRYGYTF. CDR3 DNA: TGTGCCAGCGGTCAGCGCTATGGCTACACCTTC.

The chain recombines TRBV10-2 with TRBJ1-1; D is possibly TRBD1 (6 bases). Trimming pared 5 bases from V and 4 bases from J, leaving 11 bases between. This CDR3 has 13 residues. Germline CDR1 is WSHSY and CDR2 is SAAADI. CDR3 residues: CASSSDSFTEAFF. Here the CDR3 DNA reads TGCGCCAGCAGTTCGGACAGTTTCACTGAAGCTTTCTTT.

The gene calls are TRBV5-1 and TRBJ1-3, with a tentative D call TRBD1 (5 bases). Trimming took off 0 bases at V and 3 bases at J, with 13 bases between the two ends. The CDR3 extends over 16 amino acids. Germline V gene lookup returns CDR1 SGHRS and CDR2 YFSETQ. The CDR3 loop is CASSLAEGVLGNTIYF. The CDR3 region has the DNA TGCGCCAGCAGCTTGGCAGAAGGGGTTCTTGGAAACACCATATATTTT.

The V and J genes are TRBV28 and TRBJ2-1; D is uncertain. This CDR3 region has 12 residues. Per germline, CDR1 MDHEN and CDR2 SYDVKM. V lost 8 bases and J 14 bases, leaving 19 bases between the germline ends. CDR3 nucleotide sequence: TGTGCCAGCGGCCCTGACTTTCCTGCGGAGTTCTTC. Protein sequence: CASGPDFPAEFF.

The chain couples TRBV18 to TRBJ1-1; 8 bases are a match to TRBD1. Germline CDR1 KGHSH, CDR2 LQKENI. The CDR3 consists of 14 residues. V was pared by 4 bases and J by 0 bases, with 1 base of the junction left unmatched. The CDR3 here is CASSLQGVNTEAFF. DNA for the CDR3: TGTGCCAGCTCACTACAGGGGGTGAACACTGAAGCTTTCTTT.

This chain joins TRBV19 and TRBJ2-1; D is unresolved. This CDR3 has 17 residues. The V gene lost 7 bases and the J gene lost 1 base, with 20 bases spanning the gap. Germline assignment: CDR1 LNHDA and CDR2 SQIVND (reference sequence). Here the CDR3 reads CASTPRVRVNSYNEQFF. The CDR3 coding sequence is TGTGCCAGTACTCCGCGCGTCCGGGTTAATTCCTACAATGAGCAGTTCTTC.

The chain combines TRBV30 with TRBJ2-1, with D unclear. V was cut by 3 bases and J by 2 bases, with 14 bases left in between. The length of the CDR3 is 15 residues. Germline loops: CDR1 GTSNPN, CDR2 SVGIG (reference sequence). The CDR3: CAWSPDKQPYNEQFF. In DNA, the CDR3 is TGTGCCTGGAGCCCCGACAAGCAGCCCTACAATGAGCAGTTCTTC.

V is TRBV15 and J is TRBJ2-1; no clear D. V gave up 8 bases and J gave up 7 bases, with 12 bases separating them. The germline V gene has CDR1 LNHNV and CDR2 YYDKDF (reference sequence). The CDR3 runs 12 residues. The CDR3 DNA reads TGTGCCACCTCCGGCGGAGATAATGAGCAGTTCTTC. This gives the protein CATSGGDNEQFF.

The genes are TRBV12-2 and TRBJ1-4; TRBD1, as called in the table, went unchecked against the DNA. TRBV12-2 is a known pseudogene. The CDR3 is 11 residues long. The CDR3, as DNA: TGTGCAAGTCGCCCGACAGTAAGACTGTTTTTT. It encodes CASRPTVRLFF.

J is TRBJ2-1 and V is TRBV18; 9 bases agree with TRBD1. The trim removed 3 bases at V and 4 bases at J, leaving 7 bases unmatched. CDR1 and CDR2 from the germline V gene are KGHSH and LQKENI. The CDR3 spans 16 residues. The CDR3 loop is CASSPWDREKYNEQFF. The CDR3 DNA reads as TGTGCCAGCTCACCTTGGGACAGGGAAAAATACAATGAGCAGTTCTTC.

This chain uses TRBV6-6 with TRBJ2-7; 9 nucleotides match TRBD1. Germline assignment: CDR1 MNHNY and CDR2 SVGAGI (reference sequence). V lost 4 bases to trimming and J lost 3 bases; unmatched junction nucleotides: 7. The CDR3 is made up of 15 amino acids. The CDR3 DNA reads TGTGCCAGCAGTTCCGCGGGACAGGGCAACTACGAGCAGTACTTC. Translating gives CASSSAGQGNYEQYF.

The rearrangement links TRBV11-2 to TRBJ1-5, with D perhaps matching TRBD1 (5 bases). Germline loops: CDR1 SGHAT, CDR2 FQNNGV. Deletions cut 2 bases from V and 7 bases from J, with 12 bases between. The CDR3 spans 14 residues. CDR3 sequence reads: CASSLQGLEQPQHF. The DNA for the CDR3 is TGTGCCAGCAGCTTACAGGGTTTAGAGCAGCCCCAGCATTTT.

The V and J genes are TRBV30 and TRBJ2-7, with D tentatively TRBD1 (5 bases). Trimming took 5 bases from V and 10 from J, leaving 15 bases between them. The germline V gene encodes CDR1 GTSNPN and CDR2 SVGIG (reference sequence). CDR3 size: 11 residues. CDR3 protein: CAWAVKGYQYF. DNA for the CDR3: TGTGCCTGGGCGGTAAAGGGGTATCAGTACTTC. Supplemented by reference TRBV30 and TRBJ2-7, the full variable domain reads SQTIHQWPATLVQPVGSPLSLECTVEGTSNPNLYWYRQAAGRGLQLLFYSVGIGQISSEVPQNLSASRPQDRQFILSSKKLLLSDSGFYLCAWAVKGYQYFGPGTRLTVT.

V usage is TRBV10-2 and J usage is TRBJ1-4, with D possibly TRBD1 on 6 matching bases. The CDR3 totals 12 residues. The germline gives CDR1 WSHSY, CDR2 SAAADI. Trimming cost V 6 bases and J 8 bases, with 10 bases left between them. CDR3 nucleotides: TGCGCCAGCAGGGACAGTGCCGAAAAACTGTTTTTT. It yields the protein CASRDSAEKLFF.

The table lists this clone with a count of one. The same CDR3 also results from other DNA sequences found in this sample. V is TRBV9 and J is TRBJ2-3; D is ambiguous. Trimming removed 2 bases from V and 1 base from J, with 5 bases in between. The CDR3 contains 13 residues. Germline V gene data show CDR1 as SGDLS and CDR2 as YYNGEE. CDR3 in DNA: TGTGCCAGCAGCGTCTCGGGCACAGATACGCAGTATTTT. Encoded protein: CASSVSGTDTQYF.

CDR3 loop: CASSQGRSQETQYF. DNA for the CDR3: TGCGCCAGCAGCCAGGGACGGAGCCAAGAGACCCAGTACTTC. The chain is built from TRBV5-1 and TRBJ2-5; D might be TRBD1 or TRBD2, each matching 5 bases. This CDR3 region has 14 residues. The germline V gene encodes CDR1 SGHRS and CDR2 YFSETQ. Trimming pared 4 bases from V and 1 base from J, leaving 11 bases between.

The chain uses TRBV10-2 and TRBJ2-1, with 9 bases identical to TRBD1. The junction had 7 bases not matched to a gene; V was cut back by 6 bases and J by 4 bases. The CDR3 is made up of 15 amino acids. Germline assignment: CDR1 WSHSY and CDR2 SAAADI. CDR3 amino acids: CASSAGTGFYNEQFF. Here the CDR3 DNA reads TGCGCCAGCAGCGCCGGGACAGGGTTTTACAATGAGCAGTTCTTC.

The chain recombines TRBV28 with TRBJ2-7, with 11 bases aligning to TRBD2. Germline V gene sequence: CDR1 MDHEN, CDR2 SYDVKM. Trimming at V came to 5 bases and at J to 2 bases, leaving 5 bases not matched to a gene. This CDR3 spans 15 amino acids. The CDR3 DNA follows: TGTGCCAGCAGTGCCGGGACTAGCGGAACCTACGAGCAGTACTTC. This codes for CASSAGTSGTYEQYF.

This clone was detected once. CDR3 sequence (DNA): TGTGCCAGCAGCCCAAATCCCGGGGGAACCTACGAGCAGTACTTC. Protein: CASSPNPGGTYEQYF. The chain combines TRBV9 with TRBJ2-7, with D possibly TRBD2 on 6 matching bases. The CDR3 consists of 15 residues. CDR1 is SGDLS and CDR2 is YYNGEE in the germline V gene. V dropped 4 bases and J dropped 2 bases, with 16 bases sitting between them. The variable domain in full, completed from reference TRBV9 and TRBJ2-7, reads DSGVTQTPKHLITATGQRVTLRCSPRSGDLSVYWYQQSLDQGLQFLIQYYNGEERAKGNILERFSAQQFPDLHSELNLSSLELGDSALYFCASSPNPGGTYEQYFGPGTRLTVT.